This T cell receptor (beta chain) was identified during a study of metastatic and nonmetastatic thyroid tumors. In the original analysis: The study's classifier, a distant-metastasis tool for papillary thyroid cancer, was built using CDR3 differences across clinicopathological groups. TCRdb called clones again from the PCR reads with MiXCR. The V and J calls shown here were made by TCRdb, not taken from the authors' results. This table has about 39,000 clones, around 20% appearing once. The CDR3 is 17 residues long. V dropped 0 bases and J dropped 3; count of bases not matched to a gene: 8. The germline V gene has CDR1 LNHNV and CDR2 YYDKDF (reference sequence). Patients were all untreated before their thyroid surgery. Study-level findings and limits: Significantly greater TCR beta diversity was reportedly found in malignant thyroid tumors than in benign nodules (in blood and tumor).

Comments on this clone: No antigen is known for it.

J is TRBJ2-7 and V is TRBV15; TRBD2 matches at 10 bases. The sequence was obtained from a female donor with papillary thyroid cancer or a benign thyroid nodule (not recorded which). Some clones in this sample may be carry-over from other donors' samples. Sample: blood. The CDR3 reads CATSRDPYLAGDYEQYF. CDR3 bases: TGTGCCACCAGCAGAGATCCCTACCTAGCGGGAGACTACGAGCAGTACTTC.